This entry lists 5 T cell receptor beta chains sequenced from one sample in a study of shared clonotypes between healthy human individuals. Assay: immunoSEQ multiplex PCR; the TCRdb copy retains only in-frame clones and omits some. The table lists over 2 million clones, over 85% of them singletons. The source material was naive CD4+ T cells sorted from blood. Subset here: CD45RA+ positively selected. These TCRs come from a man younger than 30 in good health.

The CDR3 DNA reads TGTGCCAGCTCACAACAACAGGGGGCGAACACCGGGGAGCTGTTTTTT. It yields the protein CASSQQQGANTGELFF. V and J are TRBV18 and TRBJ2-2, with 8 positions matching TRBD1. Germline CDR1 reads KGHSH; CDR2 reads LQKENI. V gave up 4 bases and J gave up 0 bases; unmatched junction bases: 4. The CDR3 is 16 residues long.

CDR3 DNA sequence: TGCGCCAGCAGCCCCCCCCACTTGTGGATGGGTGGAGATACGCAGTATTTT. Amino acids: CASSPPHLWMGGDTQYF. The chain uses TRBV4-1 and TRBJ2-3; no clear D. The CDR3 covers 17 residues. The germline V gene has CDR1 MGHRA and CDR2 YSYEKL. V was pared by 4 bases and J by 5 bases, with 22 bases between.

This clone was picked up one time. The chain joins TRBV25-1 to TRBJ1-1; D not resolved. CDR3 length equals 13 residues. V was clipped by 3 bases and J by 6 bases, with 11 bases between them. Per germline, CDR1 MGHDK and CDR2 SYGVNS. The CDR3 sequence: CASSDDRKPEAFF. Here the CDR3 DNA reads TGTGCCAGCAGTGATGATCGGAAACCTGAAGCTTTCTTT.

The chain has TRBV6-1 and TRBJ2-1; D is unclear. The CDR3 loop spans 11 amino acids. The germline gives CDR1 MNHNS, CDR2 SASEGT. V was cut by 6 bases and J by 6 bases, with 6 bases left in between. CDR3 loop: CASRDSNEQFF. CDR3 sequence (DNA): TGTGCCAGCAGAGACTCCAATGAGCAGTTCTTC.

The chain recombines TRBV6-6 with TRBJ2-5; 10 bases match TRBD2. The CDR3 consists of 13 residues. Germline CDR1 MNHNY, CDR2 SVGAGI (reference sequence). V lost 8 bases, J lost 5 bases, and 5 bases stayed unmatched. Here the CDR3 reads CASVAGGRETQYF. The CDR3 coding sequence is TGTGCCAGCGTAGCGGGGGGCCGGGAGACCCAGTACTTC.